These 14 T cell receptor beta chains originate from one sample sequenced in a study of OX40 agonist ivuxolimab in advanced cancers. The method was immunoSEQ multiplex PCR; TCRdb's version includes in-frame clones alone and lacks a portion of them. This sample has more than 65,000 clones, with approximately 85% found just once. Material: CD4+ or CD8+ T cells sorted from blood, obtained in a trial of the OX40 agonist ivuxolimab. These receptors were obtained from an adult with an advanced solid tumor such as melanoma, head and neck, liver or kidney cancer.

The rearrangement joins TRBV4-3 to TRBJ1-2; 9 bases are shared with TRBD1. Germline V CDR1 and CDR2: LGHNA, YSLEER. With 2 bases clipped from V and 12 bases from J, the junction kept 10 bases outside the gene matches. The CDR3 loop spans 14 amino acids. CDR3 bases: TGCGCCAGCAGCCAAACAATCGGGACAGGGCTGAACACCTTC. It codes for CASSQTIGTGLNTF.

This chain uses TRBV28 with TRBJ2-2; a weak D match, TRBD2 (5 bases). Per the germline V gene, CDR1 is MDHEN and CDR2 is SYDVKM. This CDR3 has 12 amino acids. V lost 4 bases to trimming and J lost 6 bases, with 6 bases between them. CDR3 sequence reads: CASSYGAGELFF. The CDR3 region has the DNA TGTGCCAGCAGTTACGGGGCCGGGGAGCTGTTTTTT.

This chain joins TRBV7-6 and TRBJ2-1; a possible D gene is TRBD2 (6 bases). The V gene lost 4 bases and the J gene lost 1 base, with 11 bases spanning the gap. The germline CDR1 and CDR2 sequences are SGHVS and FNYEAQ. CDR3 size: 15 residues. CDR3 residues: CASSSAGSSYNEQFF. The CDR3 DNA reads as TGTGCCAGCAGCTCGGCGGGAAGTTCCTACAATGAGCAGTTCTTC. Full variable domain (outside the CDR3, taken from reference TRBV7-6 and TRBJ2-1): GAGVSQSPRYKVTKRGQDVALRCDPISGHVSLYWYRQALGQGPEFLTYFNYEAQQDKSGLPNDRFSAERPEGSISTLTIQRTEQRDSAMYRCASSSAGSSYNEQFFGPGTRLTVL.

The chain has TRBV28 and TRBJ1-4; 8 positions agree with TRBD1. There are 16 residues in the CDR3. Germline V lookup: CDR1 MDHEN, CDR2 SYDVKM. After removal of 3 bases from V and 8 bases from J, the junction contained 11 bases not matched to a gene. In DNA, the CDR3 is TGTGCCAGCAGTTTCCCCCCAGGGGGCGCATGGGAAAAACTGTTTTTT. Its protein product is CASSFPPGGAWEKLFF.

CDR3 amino acids: CSVEEMDLRETQYF. The CDR3 DNA is TGCAGCGTTGAAGAAATGGATCTGCGGGAGACCCAGTACTTC. The V gene is TRBV29-1, the J gene TRBJ2-5; D is uncertain. Germline V gene sequence: CDR1 SQVTM, CDR2 ANQGSEA. V was clipped by 0 bases and J by 5 bases, with 13 bases between them. The CDR3 extends over 14 amino acids.

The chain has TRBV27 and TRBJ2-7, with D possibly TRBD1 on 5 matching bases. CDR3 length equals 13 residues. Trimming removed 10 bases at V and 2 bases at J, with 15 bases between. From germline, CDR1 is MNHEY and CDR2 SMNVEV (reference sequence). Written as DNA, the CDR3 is TGTGCCACGATTAAACCAGGGACCTACGAGCAGTACTTC. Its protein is CATIKPGTYEQYF.

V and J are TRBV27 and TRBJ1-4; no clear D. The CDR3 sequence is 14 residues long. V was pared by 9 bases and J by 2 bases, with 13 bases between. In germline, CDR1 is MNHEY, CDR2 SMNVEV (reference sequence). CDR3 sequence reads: CASALGVTNEKLFF. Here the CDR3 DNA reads TGTGCCAGTGCCCTGGGAGTCACTAATGAAAAACTGTTTTTT.

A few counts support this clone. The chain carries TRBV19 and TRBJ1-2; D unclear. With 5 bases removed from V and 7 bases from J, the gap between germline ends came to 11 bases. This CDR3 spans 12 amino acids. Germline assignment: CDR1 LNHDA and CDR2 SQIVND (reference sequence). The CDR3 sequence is CASSHAGSGYTF. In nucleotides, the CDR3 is TGTGCCAGTAGTCATGCCGGGTCTGGCTACACCTTC.

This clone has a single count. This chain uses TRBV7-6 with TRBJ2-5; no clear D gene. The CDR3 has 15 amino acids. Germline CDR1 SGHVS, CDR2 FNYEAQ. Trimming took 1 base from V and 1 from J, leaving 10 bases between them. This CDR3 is CASSLVGATQETQYF. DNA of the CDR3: TGTGCCAGCAGCTTAGTAGGTGCTACCCAAGAGACCCAGTACTTC.

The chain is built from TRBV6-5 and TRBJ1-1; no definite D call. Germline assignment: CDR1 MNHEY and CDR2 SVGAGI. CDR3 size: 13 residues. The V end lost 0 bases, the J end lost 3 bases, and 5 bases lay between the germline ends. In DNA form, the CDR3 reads TGTGCCAGCAGTTACTCCAAAGACACTGAAGCTTTCTTT. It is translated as CASSYSKDTEAFF.

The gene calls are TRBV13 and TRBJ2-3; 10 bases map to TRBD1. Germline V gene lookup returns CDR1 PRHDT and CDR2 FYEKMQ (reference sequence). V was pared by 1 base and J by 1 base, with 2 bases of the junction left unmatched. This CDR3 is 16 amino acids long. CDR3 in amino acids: CASSLADRGRTDTQYF. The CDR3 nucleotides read TGTGCCAGCAGCTTAGCCGACAGGGGGCGCACAGATACGCAGTATTTT. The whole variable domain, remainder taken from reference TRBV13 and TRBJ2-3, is AAGVIQSPRHLIKEKRETATLKCYPIPRHDTVYWYQQGPGQDPQFLISFYEKMQSDKGSIPDRFSAQQFSDYHSELNMSSLELGDSALYFCASSLADRGRTDTQYFGPGTRLTVL.

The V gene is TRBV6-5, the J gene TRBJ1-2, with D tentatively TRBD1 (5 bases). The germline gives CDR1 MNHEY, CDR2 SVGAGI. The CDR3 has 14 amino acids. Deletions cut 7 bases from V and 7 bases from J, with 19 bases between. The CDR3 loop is CASTWVAGFSGYTF. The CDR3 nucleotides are TGTGCCAGCACCTGGGTGGCAGGGTTCAGTGGCTACACCTTC.

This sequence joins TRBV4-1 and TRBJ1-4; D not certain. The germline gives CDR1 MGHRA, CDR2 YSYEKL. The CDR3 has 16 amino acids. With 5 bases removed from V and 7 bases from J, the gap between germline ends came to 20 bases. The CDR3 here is CASSSKTHPIIEKLFF. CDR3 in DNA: TGCGCCAGCAGCTCTAAAACCCATCCCATCATTGAAAAACTGTTTTTT.

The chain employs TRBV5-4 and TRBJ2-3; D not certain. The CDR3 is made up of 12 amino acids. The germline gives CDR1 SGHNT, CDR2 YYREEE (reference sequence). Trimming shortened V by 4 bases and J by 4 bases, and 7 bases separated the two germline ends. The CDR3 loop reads CASSLIADTQYF. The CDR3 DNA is TGTGCCAGCAGCCTTATCGCAGATACGCAGTATTTT.